Below, one T cell receptor beta chain is given with its context. Its antigen is still unknown. Base qualities are missing; no much larger clone stands one base away. The sample belongs to a study of OX40 agonist ivuxolimab in advanced cancers. About the study as a whole: Ivuxolimab was a fully human IgG2 agonistic monoclonal antibody targeting the costimulatory receptor OX40 (CD134). Intravenous ivuxolimab was administered to patients every 2 weeks at six dose levels: 0.01, 0.1, 0.3, 1.5, 3 and 10 mg/kg. Of the 50 or so patients in dose escalation, about 20 had hepatocellular carcinoma, about 15 had melanoma, 9 had renal cell carcinoma and 9 had head and neck cancer. A male proportion of 82.7% and a mean age of roughly 58 years, ranging from 23 to 79, were recorded for the dose-escalation cohort. Patients were allowed to have had prior anti-PD-1, anti-PD-L1 or anti-CTLA-4 therapy, and approximately 37% of the dose-escalation patients had been treated with checkpoint inhibitors. Partial responses were achieved by three dose-escalation patients, of whom one had hepatocellular carcinoma and two had cutaneous melanoma. The point of sequencing TCRbeta in the periphery was to test whether ivuxolimab changed TCR sequence diversity and drove clonal T-cell expansion. The paper reports the monotherapy dose-escalation portion (N ≈ 52 patients) of the phase I ivuxolimab trial.

The CDR3 goes from the cysteine to the phenylalanine over 13 residues. The CDR3 DNA has 39 bases and is translated from base 1. Reading the germline V gene (reference sequence) gives CDR1 SEHNR and CDR2 FQNEAQ. Patients with autoimmune disease history or receiving systemic immunosuppression were excluded from the trial. Peripheral blood for TCR sequencing was drawn from every dose cohort at baseline, at cycle 4 day 1 and at cycle 7 day 1. Samples were obtained from an open-label, multicenter, first-in-human phase I dose-escalation trial of ivuxolimab. The trial enrolled adults with locally advanced or metastatic head and neck squamous cell, hepatocellular, melanoma or renal cell carcinoma. CD4+ and CD8+ T cells were sorted separately from peripheral blood before TCR sequencing. What the study reported, not specific to this receptor: Partial responders in the 0.1-3.0 mg/kg groups had among the lowest normalized peripheral clonal expansion, especially among CD8+ T cells. On average, CD8+ T cells showed more expanded clones than CD4+ T cells after ivuxolimab. At doses of 0.1 to 3.0 mg/kg, clonal expansion of both CD4+ and CD8+ T cells in blood was seen between baseline and week 6. Low levels of normalized T-cell clonal expansion were also seen in some nonresponding patients. Antigen specificity was not determined for the clonally expanded peripheral T cells.

Genomic DNA was isolated from the sorted cells so that the TCRbeta CDR3 region could be sequenced. The immunoSEQ Assay was used to sequence the TCRbeta CDR3 regions. TCRdb holds this immuneACCESS table with in-frame rearrangements only. Some clones are missing; in checked studies, unresolved V genes explain under half, and the rest has no known cause. In all, the sample holds roughly 23,000 clones, and approximately 88% of those were seen once. The ten largest account for over 30% of the sample. Sequencing was performed on CD4+ or CD8+ T cells sorted from blood, taken in a trial of the OX40 agonist ivuxolimab. The clonotype comes from an adult with an advanced solid tumor such as melanoma, head and neck, liver or kidney cancer. The rearranged segments are TRBV7-9 and TRBJ2-5; no D segment can be confidently identified. TRBJ2-7 matches the DNA end more closely, so the J call is doubtful. The CDR3 corresponds to CASSLMGTYEQYF. The DNA sequence is TGTGCCAGCAGCTTAATGGGGACCTACGAGCAGTACTTC.